By frequency, the clone carrying this T cell receptor beta chain is medium-sized. Its antigen is not identified. The germline V gene encodes CDR1 MNHEY and CDR2 SVGAGI. CDR3 length: 14 residues. Some 39,000 genome equivalents of blood DNA were amplified for TRB. TRB was amplified by touch-down multiplex PCR, primer pools A and B combined. No DNA is given; TCRdb re-called the multiplex PCR reads and lists each CDR3 protein once. The repertoire table contains about 3,500 distinct CDR3 sequences. This entry belongs to a study of T cell clusters in autoimmune cytopenias. Findings and limits, study-wide: TRB repertoire shifts in secondary cytopenia and chronic lymphocytic leukemia mostly reflected lymphoma, not autoimmunity. Primary autoimmune cytopenia patients seemingly lacked the physiological T cell clusters found in healthy donors. The cluster-lack signature was not seen for secondary cytopenia versus chronic lymphocytic leukemia.

This sequence joins TRBV6-5 and TRBJ2-3. Material for sequencing was peripheral blood. The TCR was taken from a human donor with an autoimmune cytopenia or autoimmune hepatitis (not recorded which). CDR3 residues: CASSSDIWQDTQYF.